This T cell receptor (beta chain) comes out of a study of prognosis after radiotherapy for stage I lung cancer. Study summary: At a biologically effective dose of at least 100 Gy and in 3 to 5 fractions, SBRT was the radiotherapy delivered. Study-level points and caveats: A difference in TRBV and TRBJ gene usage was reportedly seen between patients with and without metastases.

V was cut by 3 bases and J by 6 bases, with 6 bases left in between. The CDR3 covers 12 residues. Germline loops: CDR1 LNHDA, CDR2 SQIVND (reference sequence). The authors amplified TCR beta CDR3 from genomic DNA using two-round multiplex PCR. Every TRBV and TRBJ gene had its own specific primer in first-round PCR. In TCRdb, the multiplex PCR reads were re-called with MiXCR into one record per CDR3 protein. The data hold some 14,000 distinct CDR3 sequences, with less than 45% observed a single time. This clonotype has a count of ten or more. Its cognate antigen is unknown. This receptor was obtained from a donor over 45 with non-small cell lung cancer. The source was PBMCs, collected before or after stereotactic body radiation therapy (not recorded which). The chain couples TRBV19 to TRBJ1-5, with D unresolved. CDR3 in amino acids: CASSIGSQPQHF. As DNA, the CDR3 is TGTGCCAGTAGTATTGGCAGTCAGCCCCAGCATTTT.